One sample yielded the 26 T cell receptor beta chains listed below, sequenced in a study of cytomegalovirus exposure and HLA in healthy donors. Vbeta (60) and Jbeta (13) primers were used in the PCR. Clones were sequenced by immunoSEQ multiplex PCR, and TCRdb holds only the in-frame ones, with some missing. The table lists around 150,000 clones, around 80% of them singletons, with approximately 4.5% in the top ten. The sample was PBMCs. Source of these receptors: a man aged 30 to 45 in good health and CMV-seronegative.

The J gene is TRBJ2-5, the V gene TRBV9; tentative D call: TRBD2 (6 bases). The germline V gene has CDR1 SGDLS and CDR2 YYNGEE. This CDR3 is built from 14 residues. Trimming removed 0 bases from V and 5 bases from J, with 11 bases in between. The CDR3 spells CASSVASGRETQYF. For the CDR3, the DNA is TGTGCCAGCAGCGTAGCTAGTGGGAGGGAGACCCAGTACTTC.

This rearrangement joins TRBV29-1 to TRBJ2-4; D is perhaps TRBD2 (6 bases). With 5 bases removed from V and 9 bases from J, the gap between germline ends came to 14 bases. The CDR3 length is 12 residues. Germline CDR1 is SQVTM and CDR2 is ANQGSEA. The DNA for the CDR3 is TGCAGCGTTTGGAGCCCGGAGGGCATTCAGTACTTC. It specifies CSVWSPEGIQYF.

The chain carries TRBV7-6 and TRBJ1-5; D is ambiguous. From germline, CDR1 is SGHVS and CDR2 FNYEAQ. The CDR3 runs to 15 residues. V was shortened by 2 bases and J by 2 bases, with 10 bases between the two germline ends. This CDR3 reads CASSLMSAGNQPQHF. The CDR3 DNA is TGTGCCAGCAGCTTAATGTCCGCGGGCAATCAGCCCCAGCATTTT.

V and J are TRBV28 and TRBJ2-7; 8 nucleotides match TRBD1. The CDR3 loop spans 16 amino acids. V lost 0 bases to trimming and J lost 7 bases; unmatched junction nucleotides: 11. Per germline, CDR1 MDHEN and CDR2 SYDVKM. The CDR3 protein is CASSLWEGQGPGEQYF. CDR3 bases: TGTGCCAGCAGTTTATGGGAAGGACAGGGTCCTGGGGAGCAGTACTTC.

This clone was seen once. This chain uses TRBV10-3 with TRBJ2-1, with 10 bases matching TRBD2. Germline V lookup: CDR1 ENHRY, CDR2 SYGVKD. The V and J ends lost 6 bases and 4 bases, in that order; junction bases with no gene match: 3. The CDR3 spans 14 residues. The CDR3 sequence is CAIRAGGIYNEQFF. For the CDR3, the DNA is TGTGCCATCAGAGCGGGAGGGATATACAATGAGCAGTTCTTC.

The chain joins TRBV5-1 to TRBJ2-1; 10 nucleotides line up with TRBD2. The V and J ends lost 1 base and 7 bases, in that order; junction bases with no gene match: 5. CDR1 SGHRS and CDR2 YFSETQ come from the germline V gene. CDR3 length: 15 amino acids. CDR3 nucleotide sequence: TGCGCCAGCAGCTTGAAACTAGCGGGAAAGAATGAGCAGTTCTTC. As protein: CASSLKLAGKNEQFF.

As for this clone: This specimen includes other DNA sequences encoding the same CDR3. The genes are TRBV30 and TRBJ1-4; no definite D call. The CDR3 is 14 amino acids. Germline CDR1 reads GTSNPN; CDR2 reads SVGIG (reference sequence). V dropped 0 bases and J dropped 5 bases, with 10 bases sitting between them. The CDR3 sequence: CAWSVYLPNEKLFF. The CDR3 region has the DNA TGTGCCTGGAGTGTGTACCTACCAAATGAAAAACTGTTTTTT.

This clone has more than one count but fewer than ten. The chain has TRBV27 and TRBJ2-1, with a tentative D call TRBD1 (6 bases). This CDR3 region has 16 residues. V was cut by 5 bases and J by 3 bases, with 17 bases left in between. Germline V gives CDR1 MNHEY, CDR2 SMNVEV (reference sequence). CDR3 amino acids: CASSLLGAPYYNEQFF. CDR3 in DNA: TGTGCCAGCAGTCTTCTGGGGGCCCCCTACTACAATGAGCAGTTCTTC.

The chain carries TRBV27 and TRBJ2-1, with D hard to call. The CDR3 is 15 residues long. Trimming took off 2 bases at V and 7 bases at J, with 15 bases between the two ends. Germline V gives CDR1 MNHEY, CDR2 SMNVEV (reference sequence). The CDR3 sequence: CASSLAGRLTNEQFF. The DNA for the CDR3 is TGTGCCAGCAGTTTAGCCGGCAGGCTTACTAATGAGCAGTTCTTC.

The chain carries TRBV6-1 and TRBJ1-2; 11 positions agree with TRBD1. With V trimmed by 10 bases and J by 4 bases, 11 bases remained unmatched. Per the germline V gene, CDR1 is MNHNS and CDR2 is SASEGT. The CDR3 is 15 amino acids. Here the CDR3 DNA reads TGTGCCATCCAAAGGGGGGGACAGGGGGGCTATGGCTACACCTTC. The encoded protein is CAIQRGGQGGYGYTF.

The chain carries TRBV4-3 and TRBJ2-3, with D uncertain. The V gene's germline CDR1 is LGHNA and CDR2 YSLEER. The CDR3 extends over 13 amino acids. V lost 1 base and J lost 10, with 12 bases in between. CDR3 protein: CASSQVIGYAQYF. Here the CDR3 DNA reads TGCGCCAGCAGCCAAGTTATCGGGTATGCGCAGTATTTT.

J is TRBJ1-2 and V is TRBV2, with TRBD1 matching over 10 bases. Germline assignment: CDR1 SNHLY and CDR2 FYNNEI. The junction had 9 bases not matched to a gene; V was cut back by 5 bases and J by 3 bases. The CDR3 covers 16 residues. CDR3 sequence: CASSWSGTGDYYGYTF. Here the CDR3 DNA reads TGTGCCAGCAGTTGGTCTGGGACAGGGGACTACTATGGCTACACCTTC.

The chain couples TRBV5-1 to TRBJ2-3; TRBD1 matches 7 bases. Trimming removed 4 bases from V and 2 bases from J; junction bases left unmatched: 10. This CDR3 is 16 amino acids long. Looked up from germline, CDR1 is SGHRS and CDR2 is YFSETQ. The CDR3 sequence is CASSPGNQGVTDTQYF. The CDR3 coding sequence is TGCGCCAGCAGCCCCGGGAACCAGGGGGTCACAGATACGCAGTATTTT.

As DNA, the CDR3 is TGTGCCAGCAGTTACGGGAGCGTTGCAGAGACCCAGTACTTC. This translates into CASSYGSVAETQYF. The gene calls are TRBV6-5 and TRBJ2-5; D might be TRBD2 (5 bases). Germline V CDR1 and CDR2: MNHEY, SVGAGI. V was trimmed by 2 bases and J by 4 bases, leaving 11 bases between them. CDR3 length equals 14 residues.

DNA for the CDR3: TGTGCCAGCAGTAATTACAGGGGTGAAAAACTGTTTTTT. Its translation: CASSNYRGEKLFF. The rearrangement joins TRBV6-5 to TRBJ1-4, with 7 nucleotides matching TRBD1. Losses at the gene ends were 5 bases for V and 7 bases for J; bases not matched to a gene: 4. This CDR3 is built from 13 residues. Per the germline V gene, CDR1 is MNHEY and CDR2 is SVGAGI.

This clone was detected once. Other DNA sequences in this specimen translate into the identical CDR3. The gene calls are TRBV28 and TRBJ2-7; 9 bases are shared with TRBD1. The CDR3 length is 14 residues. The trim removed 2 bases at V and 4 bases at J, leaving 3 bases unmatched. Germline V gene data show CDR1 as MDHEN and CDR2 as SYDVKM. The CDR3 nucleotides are TGTGCCAGCAGTTTAGCGGGACAGGGATACGAGCAGTACTTC. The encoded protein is CASSLAGQGYEQYF.

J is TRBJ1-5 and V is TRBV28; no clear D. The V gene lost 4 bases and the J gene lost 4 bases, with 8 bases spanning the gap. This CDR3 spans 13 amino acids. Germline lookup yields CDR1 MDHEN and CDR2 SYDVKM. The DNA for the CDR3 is TGTGCCAGCAGTTATCGAGAAAATCAGCCCCAGCATTTT. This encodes CASSYRENQPQHF.

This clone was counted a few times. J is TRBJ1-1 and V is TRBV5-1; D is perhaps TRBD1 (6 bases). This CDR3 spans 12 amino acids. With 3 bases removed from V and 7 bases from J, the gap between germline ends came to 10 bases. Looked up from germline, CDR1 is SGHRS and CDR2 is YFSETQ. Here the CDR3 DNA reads TGCGCCAGCAGCTCCGGACAGTTTGAAGCTTTCTTT. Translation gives CASSSGQFEAFF.

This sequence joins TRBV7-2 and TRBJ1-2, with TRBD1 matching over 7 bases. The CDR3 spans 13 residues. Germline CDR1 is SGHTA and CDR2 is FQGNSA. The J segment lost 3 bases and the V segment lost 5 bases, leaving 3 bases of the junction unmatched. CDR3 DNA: TGTGCCAGCAGCACCAGGGGGTACTATGGCTACACCTTC. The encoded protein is CASSTRGYYGYTF.

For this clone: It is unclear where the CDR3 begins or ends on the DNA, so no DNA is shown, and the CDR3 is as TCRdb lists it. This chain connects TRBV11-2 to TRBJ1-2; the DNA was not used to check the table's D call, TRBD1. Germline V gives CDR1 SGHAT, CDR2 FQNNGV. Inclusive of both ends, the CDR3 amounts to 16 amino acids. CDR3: CASSFGPGGPNYGYTF.

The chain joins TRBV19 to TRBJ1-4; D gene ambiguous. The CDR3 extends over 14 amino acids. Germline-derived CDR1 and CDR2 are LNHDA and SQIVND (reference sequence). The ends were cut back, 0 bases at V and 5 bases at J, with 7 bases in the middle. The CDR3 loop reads CASSIDGKNEKLFF. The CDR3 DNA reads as TGTGCCAGTAGTATAGACGGGAAGAATGAAAAACTGTTTTTT.

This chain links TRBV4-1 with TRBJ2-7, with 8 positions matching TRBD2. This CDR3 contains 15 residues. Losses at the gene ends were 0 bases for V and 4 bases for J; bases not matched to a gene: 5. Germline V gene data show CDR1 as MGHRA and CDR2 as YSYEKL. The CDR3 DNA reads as TGCGCCAGCAGCCAAGAGCCCAGCGGGGGTTACGAGCAGTACTTC. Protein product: CASSQEPSGGYEQYF.

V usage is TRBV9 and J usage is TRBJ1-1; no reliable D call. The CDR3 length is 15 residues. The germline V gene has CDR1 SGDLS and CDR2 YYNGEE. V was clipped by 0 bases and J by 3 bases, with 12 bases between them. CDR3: CASSVVLVADTEAFF. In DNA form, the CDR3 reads TGTGCCAGCAGCGTAGTCCTTGTGGCAGACACTGAAGCTTTCTTT. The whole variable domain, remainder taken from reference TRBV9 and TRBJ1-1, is DSGVTQTPKHLITATGQRVTLRCSPRSGDLSVYWYQQSLDQGLQFLIQYYNGEERAKGNILERFSAQQFPDLHSELNLSSLELGDSALYFCASSVVLVADTEAFFGQGTRLTVV.

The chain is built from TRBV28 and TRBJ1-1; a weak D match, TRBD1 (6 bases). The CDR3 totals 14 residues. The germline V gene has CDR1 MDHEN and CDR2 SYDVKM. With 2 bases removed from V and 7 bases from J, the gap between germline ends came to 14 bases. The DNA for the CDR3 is TGTGCCAGCAGTTTACAGGGGTCGGAGGATGAAGCTTTCTTT. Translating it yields CASSLQGSEDEAFF. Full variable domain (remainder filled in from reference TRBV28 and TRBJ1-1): DVKVTQSSRYLVKRTGEKVFLECVQDMDHENMFWYRQDPGLGLRLIYFSYDVKMKEKGDIPEGYSVSREKKERFSLILESASTNQTSMYLCASSLQGSEDEAFFGQGTRLTVV.

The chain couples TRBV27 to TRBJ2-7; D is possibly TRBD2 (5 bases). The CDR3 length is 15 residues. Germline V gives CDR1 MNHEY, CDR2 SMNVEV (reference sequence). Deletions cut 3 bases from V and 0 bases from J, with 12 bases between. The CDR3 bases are TGTGCCAGCAGTTTCCGCGGGCCTGCCTCCTACGAGCAGTACTTC. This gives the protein CASSFRGPASYEQYF.

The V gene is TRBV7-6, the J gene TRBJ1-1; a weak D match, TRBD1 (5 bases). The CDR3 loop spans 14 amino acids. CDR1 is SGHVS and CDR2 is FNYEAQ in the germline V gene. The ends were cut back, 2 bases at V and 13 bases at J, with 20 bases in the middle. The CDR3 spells CASSLPDREPYGFF. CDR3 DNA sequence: TGTGCCAGCAGCTTACCTGACAGAGAGCCATACGGTTTCTTT. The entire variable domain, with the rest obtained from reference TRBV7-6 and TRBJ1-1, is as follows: GAGVSQSPRYKVTKRGQDVALRCDPISGHVSLYWYRQALGQGPEFLTYFNYEAQQDKSGLPNDRFSAERPEGSISTLTIQRTEQRDSAMYRCASSLPDREPYGFFGQGTRLTVV.